The next 7 T cell receptor beta chains were all read from a single sample in a study of CD8+ T cells in alopecia areata. RNA extraction was followed by reverse transcription into cDNA, which acted as the sequencing template. Clones were read by immunoSEQ multiplex PCR, and TCRdb kept only the in-frame ones, dropping some. The sample contains around 300,000 clones, none of them singletons. Cell sorting was performed on pooled cutaneous lymph node cells with CD4, CD8alpha, NKG2D, NKG2ACE and other markers. Sample: CD4+ T cells sorted from a lymph node. The source is a C3H/HeJ mouse with alopecia areata. The strain's MHC type: H2-k.

This clone was picked up a small number of times. The gene symbols are mouse symbols. The read terminates 4 residues ahead of where the CDR3 ends, so the germline J gene completes it. The V and J genes are TRBV31 and TRBJ1-1; D possibly corresponds to TRBD1 (6 bases). This CDR3 is built from 11 residues. CDR1 is GKSSPN and CDR2 is SITVG in the germline V gene. The part of the CDR3 DNA that was read is TGTGCCTGGAGTCTAGGGGGA. Protein: CAWSLGG. In full, the CDR3 is CAWSLGGEVFF.

This clone was picked up a small number of times. Gene names denote mouse genes. The read halts 4 residues ahead of the CDR3 end, with the missing end drawn from the germline J gene. The chain has TRBV17 and TRBJ2-4, with TRBD2 matching over 9 bases. V shed 5 bases, J shed 0 bases, and the junction held 6 bases outside the gene matches. The CDR3 runs 16 residues. Germline CDR1 reads MNHDT; CDR2 reads YYDKIL. Incomplete CDR3 DNA: TGTGCTAGCAGTCAGACTGGGGGTCCTAGTCAAAAC. It codes for CASSQTGGPSQN. The whole CDR3 region reads CASSQTGGPSQNTLYF.

About this clone itself: Each gene name is a mouse one. The read halts 4 residues ahead of the CDR3 end, with the missing end drawn from the germline J gene. This chain links TRBV31 with TRBJ2-7; 7 bases line up with TRBD1. The germline V gene has CDR1 GKSSPN and CDR2 SITVG. The CDR3 spans 14 residues. Partial CDR3 DNA: TGTGCCTGGAGTTCCCCCGGGACAGATTAT. Translation: CAWSSPGTDY. The full-length CDR3 reads as CAWSSPGTDYEQYF.

Points on this clone: Here the gene names and germline are mouse. Read sequence stops 4 residues before the CDR3 end, and the germline J gene provides the missing end. V gene TRBV17 combines with J gene TRBJ2-1; D not certain. Trimming left V 4 bases short and J 3 bases short, with 4 bases between. Germline V gene sequence: CDR1 MNHDT, CDR2 YYDKIL. The CDR3 is made up of 12 amino acids. The sequenced part of the CDR3 DNA is TGTGCTAGCAGTAACACCTATGCT. It is translated as CASSNTYA. The CDR3 reads in full as CASSNTYAEQFF.

For this clone: Gene labels here are mouse ones. The CDR3 extends 4 residues past the end of the read, so its final part is completed from the germline J gene. At the DNA level, this CDR3 is encoded by other sequences in the same sample as well. This chain connects TRBV5 to TRBJ2-1, with D tentatively TRBD2 (6 bases). The germline V and J ends were trimmed by 1 base and 3 bases, with 7 bases remaining between them. From germline, CDR1 is LGHNA and CDR2 YNLKQL (reference sequence). This CDR3 is built from 14 residues. The DNA read from the CDR3 is TGTGCCAGCAGCCAAGCACTGGGCTATGCT. Translated, it gives CASSQALGYA. The whole CDR3 region reads CASSQALGYAEQFF.

Concerning this clone: Gene names follow the mouse nomenclature. The read terminates 4 residues ahead of where the CDR3 ends, so the germline J gene completes it. This chain links TRBV13-1 with TRBJ2-3, with a possible D match to TRBD2 (5 bases). The CDR3 is 16 amino acids. The V end lost 1 base, the J end lost 0 bases, and 12 bases lay between the germline ends. The germline V gene encodes CDR1 NSHNY and CDR2 SYGAGN. CDR3 in amino acids: CASSDSTGASAETLYF. CDR3 bases read: TGTGCCAGCAGTGATTCTACTGGTGCTAGTGCAGAA.

On this clone: Germline and genes: mouse. The CDR3 end is not reached by the read, which stops 4 residues before it; the germline J gene fills it in. The V and J genes are TRBV13-1 and TRBJ2-3; D is unclear. Germline V gene sequence: CDR1 NSHNY, CDR2 SYGAGN. Trimming removed 1 base from V and 0 bases from J, with 9 bases in between. The CDR3 has 15 residues. This chain's CDR3 is CASSDRWSSAETLYF. CDR3 DNA, as far as it was read: TGTGCCAGCAGTGATAGATGGTCTAGTGCAGAA.